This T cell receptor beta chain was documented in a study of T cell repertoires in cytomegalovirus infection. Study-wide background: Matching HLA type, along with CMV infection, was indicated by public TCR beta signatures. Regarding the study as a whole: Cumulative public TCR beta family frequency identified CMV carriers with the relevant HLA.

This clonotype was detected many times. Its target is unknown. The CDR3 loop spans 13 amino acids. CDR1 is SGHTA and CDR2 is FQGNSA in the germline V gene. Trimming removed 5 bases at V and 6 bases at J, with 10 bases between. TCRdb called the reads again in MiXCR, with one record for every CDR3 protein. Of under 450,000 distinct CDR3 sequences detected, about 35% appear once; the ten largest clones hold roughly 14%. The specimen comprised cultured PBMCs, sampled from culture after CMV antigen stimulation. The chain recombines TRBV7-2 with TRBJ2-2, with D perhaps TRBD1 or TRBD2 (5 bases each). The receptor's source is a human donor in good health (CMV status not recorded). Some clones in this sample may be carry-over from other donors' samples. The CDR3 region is CASSQTAAGELFF. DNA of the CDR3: TGTGCCAGCAGCCAGACAGCGGCCGGGGAGCTGTTTTTT.